These T cell receptor beta chains were read from a single sample in a study of shared clonotypes between healthy human individuals. Sequencing used immunoSEQ multiplex PCR; TCRdb keeps in-frame clones, though not all of them. The data hold 1.6 million or so clones, with around 97% observed a single time. The sequenced sample consisted of naive CD4+ T cells sorted from blood. Receptors were obtained from a man aged 25-45 years in good health. CDR3s include the opening cysteine and the closing phenylalanine or tryptophan. D genes are given only for firm matches. A clone size is listed for some rows: how often the clone was seen (once, few, many), or a class if it is expanded.

V gene	clone size	D gene	J gene	CDR3 protein	CDR3 DNA
TRBV20-1	.	.	TRBJ2-3	CSAGITDTQYF	TGCAGTGCTGGCATCACAGATACGCAGTATTTT
TRBV28	.	.	TRBJ2-7	CASSLPQGDVAYEQYF	TGTGCCAGCAGTCTCCCGCAGGGAGACGTTGCCTACGAGCAGTACTTC
TRBV6-5	.	.	TRBJ2-7	CASSRTRYEQYF	TGTGCCAGCAGTCGGACACGCTACGAGCAGTACTTC
TRBV18	.	.	TRBJ2-5	CASSPPFGRPEETQYF	TGTGCCAGCTCACCACCGTTCGGGAGACCAGAAGAGACCCAGTACTTC
TRBV20-1	.	.	TRBJ1-1	CSARSDTEAFF	TGCAGTGCTAGAAGTGACACTGAAGCTTTCTTT
TRBV2	.	.	TRBJ1-3	CASSATGVGAGRGNTIYF	TGTGCCAGCAGTGCTACAGGAGTAGGAGCGGGGCGAGGAAACACCATATATTTT
TRBV14	.	.	TRBJ1-1	CASSQGTGNTEAFF	TGTGCCAGCAGCCAAGGAACAGGGAACACTGAAGCTTTCTTT
TRBV4-1	.	TRBD1	TRBJ2-7	CASSLRTGDSYEQYF	TGCGCCAGCAGCCTACGGACAGGGGACAGCTACGAGCAGTACTTC
TRBV11-2	.	.	TRBJ2-7	CASSLDMRLEQYF	TGTGCCAGCAGCTTAGATATGAGGCTCGAGCAGTACTTC
TRBV4-3	once	TRBD2	TRBJ2-7	CASSQGIGTSVRSYEQYF	TGCGCCAGCAGCCAAGGTATCGGGACTAGCGTTCGCTCCTACGAGCAGTACTTC
TRBV5-1	.	TRBD2	TRBJ2-1	CASSPDGLGPYNEQFF	TGCGCCAGCAGCCCTGATGGACTAGGACCCTACAATGAGCAGTTCTTC
TRBV18	once	TRBD1	TRBJ2-4	CASSPLKGTGGNIQYF	TGTGCCAGCTCACCACTAAAGGGGACAGGGGGAAACATTCAGTACTTC
TRBV28	.	TRBD1	TRBJ2-1	CASSDPDRMSNEQFF	TGTGCCAGCAGTGACCCGGACAGGATGTCGAATGAGCAGTTCTTC
TRBV30	.	TRBD2	TRBJ2-7	CAWSPGLAGYEQYF	TGTGCCTGGAGTCCGGGACTAGCCGGTTACGAGCAGTACTTC
TRBV19	.	TRBD2	TRBJ2-1	CASSLRGTSGQAYNEQFF	TGTGCCAGTAGTTTACGAGGGACTAGCGGTCAAGCCTACAATGAGCAGTTCTTC
TRBV5-4	once	TRBD2	TRBJ2-5	CASSLSWTSGSETQYF	TGTGCCAGCAGCTTGAGCTGGACTAGCGGGAGTGAGACCCAGTACTTC
TRBV11-2	.	.	TRBJ2-1	CASSSDRANEQFF	TGTGCCAGCAGTTCGGACAGAGCCAATGAGCAGTTCTTC
TRBV14	.	.	TRBJ2-3	CASSQYLGTDTQYF	TGTGCCAGCAGCCAATATCTGGGCACAGATACGCAGTATTTT
TRBV28	once	.	TRBJ2-2	CASRPPRESGELFF	TGTGCCAGCAGACCCCCCAGGGAATCCGGGGAGCTGTTTTTT
TRBV14	once	.	TRBJ2-2	CASSQDLDWANTGELFF	TGTGCCAGCAGCCAAGACTTAGACTGGGCGAACACCGGGGAGCTGTTTTTT
TRBV28	.	TRBD2	TRBJ2-7	CASSFGGLAAYEQYF	TGTGCCAGCAGTTTTGGAGGACTAGCGGCCTACGAGCAGTACTTC
TRBV7-8	once	TRBD2	TRBJ2-7	CASSLRLAGLRQYF	TGTGCCAGCAGCTTACGACTAGCGGGATTGCGGCAGTACTTC
TRBV5-4	.	.	TRBJ1-5	CASSSQGNQPQHF	TGTGCCAGCAGCTCTCAGGGTAACCAGCCCCAGCATTTT
TRBV6-5	.	.	TRBJ2-2	CASSEGSTTGELFF	TGTGCCAGCAGTGAGGGCTCGACCACCGGGGAGCTGTTTTTT
TRBV7-6	.	.	TRBJ2-7	CASSLVPAGASYEQYF	TGTGCCAGCAGCTTAGTGCCAGCGGGCGCTTCCTACGAGCAGTACTTC
TRBV5-4	.	TRBD1	TRBJ2-1	CASSLQGQGHNEQFF	TGTGCCAGCAGCTTACAGGGACAGGGGCACAATGAGCAGTTCTTC
TRBV28	.	TRBD1	TRBJ2-7	CASFPGTGESEQYF	TGTGCCAGTTTCCCCGGGACAGGGGAGAGCGAGCAGTACTTC
TRBV6-1	.	.	TRBJ2-6	CASSGRVSGANVLTF	TGTGCCAGCAGTGGGAGGGTGTCTGGGGCCAACGTCCTGACTTTC
TRBV28	.	.	TRBJ2-3	CASSLSTPADTQYF	TGTGCCAGCAGTTTAAGCACCCCCGCAGATACGCAGTATTTT
TRBV2	.	TRBD2	TRBJ2-7	CASSRAGAVSYEQYF	TGTGCCAGCAGTAGAGCGGGAGCCGTGAGCTACGAGCAGTACTTC
TRBV7-2	.	.	TRBJ2-1	CASSKGVQGQTDEQFF	TGTGCCAGCAGCAAGGGGGTTCAGGGTCAGACGGATGAGCAGTTCTTC
TRBV28	.	.	TRBJ1-5	CASSLSSPISDHF	TGTGCCAGCAGTTTATCCAGTCCTATAAGTGATCATTTT
TRBV28	.	.	TRBJ1-2	CASSLRVGQTQLYGYTF	TGTGCCAGCAGTTTGAGGGTCGGGCAAACCCAGCTCTATGGCTACACCTTC
TRBV27	once	.	TRBJ2-5	CASSSRETQYF	TGTGCCAGCAGTTCCCGGGAGACCCAGTACTTC
TRBV29-1	.	TRBD2	TRBJ2-7	CSVGRRESGEQYF	TGCAGCGTTGGGAGGCGGGAGTCCGGCGAGCAGTACTTC
TRBV19	once	.	TRBJ2-5	CASSPNWGLFQETQYF	TGTGCCAGTAGTCCTAACTGGGGGCTCTTCCAAGAGACCCAGTACTTC
TRBV11-2	.	.	TRBJ1-5	CASSLDPRQPQHF	TGTGCCAGCAGCTTAGATCCGAGGCAGCCCCAGCATTTT
TRBV4-3	once	.	TRBJ1-2	CASSQDMFFNGYTF	TGCGCCAGCAGCCAAGATATGTTTTTCAATGGCTACACCTTC
TRBV29-1	.	.	TRBJ1-2	CSVERPNYGYTF	TGCAGCGTTGAGAGGCCTAACTATGGCTACACCTTC
TRBV6-1	.	.	TRBJ2-7	CASSGSRGYEQYF	TGTGCCAGCAGTGGATCCAGGGGCTACGAGCAGTACTTC
TRBV5-4	.	TRBD1	TRBJ2-1	CASAPGQGNEQFF	TGTGCCAGCGCCCCGGGACAGGGAAATGAGCAGTTCTTC
TRBV5-4	once	.	TRBJ1-2	CASSQNSWYGYTF	TGTGCCAGCAGCCAGAACAGTTGGTATGGCTACACCTTC
TRBV19	.	TRBD1	TRBJ2-5	CASRRDSKETQYF	TGTGCCAGTAGAAGGGACAGTAAAGAGACCCAGTACTTC
TRBV5-4	.	TRBD1	TRBJ1-5	CASSSGTGGQPQHF	TGTGCCAGCAGTTCAGGGACAGGGGGCCAGCCCCAGCATTTT
TRBV19	.	TRBD1	TRBJ2-1	CASSGQGAYEQFF	TGTGCCAGTAGCGGACAGGGGGCTTATGAGCAGTTCTTC
TRBV6-6	.	.	TRBJ2-7	CASSPNGGPYEQYF	TGTGCCAGCAGCCCTAATGGCGGGCCCTACGAGCAGTACTTC
TRBV9	.	.	TRBJ1-3	CASSVDLRGSGNTIYF	TGTGCCAGCAGCGTAGATTTGCGGGGCTCTGGAAACACCATATATTTT
TRBV5-6	.	.	TRBJ2-7	CASSPTKRYEQYF	TGTGCCAGCAGCCCCACGAAGAGATACGAGCAGTACTTC
TRBV5-1	.	.	TRBJ1-1	CASSTQPLKPNTEAFF	TGCGCCAGCAGCACGCAGCCTCTAAAGCCGAACACTGAAGCTTTCTTT
TRBV11-3	.	.	TRBJ2-7	CASSPTSGDIPYEQYF	TGTGCCAGCAGCCCGACGTCGGGGGACATTCCCTACGAGCAGTACTTC
TRBV7-2	.	.	TRBJ1-2	CASSLEQFYGYTF	TGTGCCAGCAGCTTAGAACAGTTCTATGGCTACACCTTC
TRBV6-1	.	.	TRBJ2-6	CASSAERSGANVLTF	TGTGCCAGCAGTGCAGAGCGCTCTGGGGCCAACGTCCTGACTTTC
TRBV10-3	.	.	TRBJ2-5	CAISESVETQYF	TGTGCCATCAGTGAGTCGGTGGAGACCCAGTACTTC
TRBV15	.	.	TRBJ2-1	CATSSELAANYNEQFF	TGTGCCACCAGCAGCGAATTAGCGGCAAACTACAATGAGCAGTTCTTC